The 5 T cell receptor beta chains given below trace back to one sample, sequenced in a study of blood T cell repertoires in COVID-19. Clones were read by immunoSEQ multiplex PCR, and TCRdb kept only the in-frame ones, dropping some. The sample yields around 56,000 clones, approximately 80% seen once. Input material: peripheral blood. The receptors derive from a man aged 60 to 75 with acute or convalescent COVID-19.

J is TRBJ1-3 and V is TRBV3-1 (or the pseudogene TRBV3-2); D ambiguous. V was trimmed by 1 base and J by 4 bases, leaving 8 bases between them. CDR1 and CDR2 (germline): LGHDT, YNNKEL (reference sequence). This CDR3 contains 14 residues. The CDR3 bases are TGTGCCAGCAGCCAAGGGGCCGGCGGAAACACCATATATTTT. Translation gives CASSQGAGGNTIYF.

This clone has a single count. V usage is TRBV5-4 and J usage is TRBJ2-5, with 10 bases identical to TRBD1. V dropped 4 bases and J dropped 1; count of bases not matched to a gene: 10. The CDR3 has 17 amino acids. Germline V gives CDR1 SGHNT, CDR2 YYREEE (reference sequence). The CDR3 nucleotides read TGTGCCAGCAGCCCTGGCTCCGGGACAGGGGTCCAAGAGACCCAGTACTTC. Protein sequence: CASSPGSGTGVQETQYF.

The V gene is TRBV2, the J gene TRBJ2-6; 7 bases align to TRBD1. The CDR3 has 15 amino acids. The germline V gene has CDR1 SNHLY and CDR2 FYNNEI. The V segment lost 6 bases and the J segment 2 bases; nucleotides outside the gene matches: 4. In DNA, the CDR3 is TGTGCCAGCAGAGACCAGGGGGCTGGGGCCAACGTCCTGACTTTC. Translating it yields CASRDQGAGANVLTF.

The rearrangement joins TRBV5-4 to TRBJ1-4; 7 bases map to TRBD1. In germline, CDR1 is SGHNT, CDR2 YYREEE (reference sequence). Trimming took 0 bases from V and 5 from J; bases not matched to a gene: 4. This CDR3 has 15 amino acids. In DNA, the CDR3 is TGTGCCAGCAGCTTGGACGGGACAGAAAATGAAAAACTGTTTTTT. Its protein is CASSLDGTENEKLFF.

V is TRBV5-1 and J is TRBJ1-6; D is unresolved. Trimming pared 0 bases from V and 4 bases from J, leaving 5 bases between. In germline, CDR1 is SGHRS, CDR2 YFSETQ. There are 14 residues in the CDR3. The CDR3 here is CASSLVEYNSPLHF. DNA of the CDR3: TGCGCCAGCAGCTTGGTGGAGTATAATTCACCCCTCCACTTT.